Listed below are T cell receptor beta chains from one sample, sequenced in a study of T cell changes during pregnancy in multiple sclerosis. The data were produced by immunoSEQ multiplex PCR, yet TCRdb's version contains in-frame clones alone and is incomplete. The data show about 30,000 clones, with 90% seen just once and approximately 4.7% held by the top ten. This specimen consisted of CD8+ T cells from peripheral blood mononuclear cells, obtained in the second trimester of pregnancy. The receptors come from a female donor with multiple sclerosis, enrolled in a pregnancy study. CDR3s include the opening cysteine and the closing phenylalanine or tryptophan. Each record gives: CDR3 length, clone size, D gene, J gene, V gene, CDR3 DNA, CDR3 protein. A D gene is named only where the DNA matches it firmly. The size field is filled for only some rows; it gives once, few, many or a size class.

14	NA	TRBD1	TRBJ2-5	TRBV27	TGTGCCAGCAAGCTCGACAGGGGGCAAGAGACCCAGTACTTC	CASKLDRGQETQYF
13	NA	TRBD1	TRBJ2-2	TRBV29-1	TGCAGCGGGACAGGAGTGAACACCGGGGAGCTGTTTTTT	CSGTGVNTGELFF
17	NA	TRBD1	TRBJ2-6	TRBV18	TGTGCCAGCTCCCCTGGGACAGGGTCGTCGGGGGCCAACGTCCTGACTTTC	CASSPGTGSSGANVLTF
15	NA	NA	TRBJ2-2	TRBV4-1	TGCGCCAGCAGCCAAGAGCGGGTTAACACCGGGGAGCTGTTTTTT	CASSQERVNTGELFF
14	NA	NA	TRBJ2-7	TRBV4-2	TGTGCCAGCAGCCAAGTGATATTCGAGGACGAGCAGTACTTC	CASSQVIFEDEQYF
13	NA	NA	TRBJ2-3	TRBV6-5	TGTGCCAGCAGCCCCCTAGGTGGAGATACGCAGTATTTT	CASSPLGGDTQYF
12	NA	TRBD2	TRBJ2-7	TRBV29-1	TGCAGCGTTGAGGGAGGGGACTACGAGCAGTACTTC	CSVEGGDYEQYF
15	once	TRBD1	TRBJ1-2	TRBV6-6	TGTGCCAGCAGTCAAGTCGGGACAGGGGGCAATGGCTACACCTTC	CASSQVGTGGNGYTF
17	NA	TRBD2	TRBJ2-3	TRBV7-3	TGTGCCAGCAGCCCCGGACCAAAAAGCGGGAGTCCAGATACGCAGTATTTT	CASSPGPKSGSPDTQYF
16	NA	TRBD2	TRBJ2-3	TRBV11-3	TGTGCCAGCAGCTTACAGCGGGAGGGCTTGGCAGATACGCAGTATTTT	CASSLQREGLADTQYF
15	NA	NA	TRBJ1-5	TRBV11-3	TGTGCCAGCAGCCCGCGCAGGGGTCCATGTCAGCCCCAGCATTTT	CASSPRRGPCQPQHF
16	NA	TRBD2	TRBJ2-1	TRBV19	TGTGCCAGTAGTATAGGAGGACTAGCATCATACAATGAGCAGTTCTTC	CASSIGGLASYNEQFF
16	few	TRBD2	TRBJ2-7	TRBV19	TGTGCCAGTAGTTTCCGAGGGACTAGCGGGACCTACGAGCAGTACTTC	CASSFRGTSGTYEQYF
17	once	TRBD2	TRBJ2-7	TRBV5-1	TGCGCCAGCAGCCTAATACTGACTAGCGGGCCGCCGAACGAGCAGTACTTC	CASSLILTSGPPNEQYF
14	NA	TRBD1	TRBJ1-1	TRBV13	TGTGCCAGCAGGTCCGGGACAGGGAACACTGAAGCTTTCTTT	CASRSGTGNTEAFF
15	NA	TRBD2	TRBJ2-7	TRBV5-6	TGTGCCAGCAGCTTGGGGGGACTAGTCCCCCACGAGCAGTACTTC	CASSLGGLVPHEQYF
18	NA	TRBD2	TRBJ2-7	TRBV5-6	TGTGCCAGCAGCTGGAGGCCTATAACTAGCGGGAGTTCCTACGAGCAGTACTTC	CASSWRPITSGSSYEQYF
12	NA	NA	TRBJ1-2	TRBV5-5	TGTGCCAGCAGCTCTAACGGCTATGGCTACACCTTC	CASSSNGYGYTF
14	NA	NA	TRBJ1-1	TRBV7-9	TGTGCCAGCATCCCGGTCCCTCGGGACACTGAAGCTTTCTTT	CASIPVPRDTEAFF
12	NA	TRBD2	TRBJ2-5	TRBV5-4	TGTGCCAGCAGGCTAGCGGGAGGCGAGGAGTACTTC	CASRLAGGEEYF
17	NA	NA	TRBJ1-1	TRBV21-1	TGTGCCAGCAGCATTCTGAAAAGTGAACAGGTACTGGGTGAAGCTTTCTTT	CASSILKSEQVLGEAFF
13	NA	NA	TRBJ1-1	TRBV29-1	TGCAGCGTTGAAGAGGGGAGGGGACCTGAAGCTTTCTTT	CSVEEGRGPEAFF
18	NA	TRBD2	TRBJ2-3	TRBV28	TGTGCCAGCAGTTGGGGCCCCTTCGGGAGGGCTCTCACAGATACGCAGTATTTT	CASSWGPFGRALTDTQYF
13	NA	NA	TRBJ2-7	TRBV5-1	TGCGCCAGCAGCGTCACAGGGTACGACGAGCAGTACTTC	CASSVTGYDEQYF